The 19 T cell receptor beta chains presented below share a single source sample, sequenced in a study of T cells in localized non-small cell lung cancer (TCRdb year 2020). The receptor library was made with the immunoSEQ multiplex PCR assay. Not all clones reach the TCRdb copy of this immuneACCESS table, which keeps in-frame sequences only. Checked studies attribute under half of the gap to unresolved V genes and leave the rest unexplained. Here the sample has tens of thousands of clones; about nine tenths occur a single time. About 1% of the sample is taken by the ten largest. The specimen was peripheral blood, collected before any cancer treatment. These receptors were obtained from a woman aged 35-70 years with stage I lung adenocarcinoma.

The chain couples TRBV27 to TRBJ1-1; D gene unclear. The germline CDR1 and CDR2 sequences are MNHEY and SMNVEV (reference sequence). V was pared by 3 bases and J by 2 bases, with 13 bases between. This CDR3 comprises 15 residues. The CDR3 region is CASSFAFRENTEAFF. As DNA, the CDR3 is TGTGCCAGCAGTTTCGCGTTCCGGGAAAACACTGAAGCTTTCTTT.

This clone was counted only a few times. The rearrangement uses TRBV6-5 and TRBJ1-6, with D possibly TRBD1 on 6 matching bases. CDR1 and CDR2 (germline): MNHEY, SVGAGI. The CDR3 contains 16 residues. Trimming removed 4 bases at V and 7 bases at J, with 17 bases between. CDR3 sequence (DNA): TGTGCCAGCAGTTCCGGGGGGAACAGGGTGAATTCACCCCTCCACTTT. This encodes CASSSGGNRVNSPLHF.

The J gene is TRBJ2-1, the V gene TRBV28; D is undetermined. CDR1 is MDHEN, CDR2 SYDVKM, per germline. V was shortened by 0 bases and J by 8 bases, with 11 bases between the two germline ends. This CDR3 has 14 residues. CDR3 DNA: TGTGCCAGCAGTTTATGGGATAGGAACCATGAGCAGTTCTTC. It codes for CASSLWDRNHEQFF.

The sample holds one count of this clone. The chain couples TRBV11-2 to TRBJ1-4, with D uncertain. V lost 2 bases and J lost 7, with 11 bases in between. The germline V gene has CDR1 SGHAT and CDR2 FQNNGV. This CDR3 spans 14 amino acids. CDR3 DNA: TGTGCCAGCAGCTTAAACCCCCCTAGTGAAAAACTGTTTTTT. It specifies CASSLNPPSEKLFF.

The chain joins TRBV4-2 to TRBJ1-4; a possible D gene is TRBD1 (5 bases). V dropped 6 bases and J dropped 0 bases, with 8 bases sitting between them. Germline V gene data show CDR1 as LGHNA and CDR2 as YNFKEQ. This CDR3 spans 14 amino acids. CDR3 sequence reads: CASRHRTTNEKLFF. Here the CDR3 DNA reads TGTGCCAGCAGACACAGGACAACTAATGAAAAACTGTTTTTT.

The rearrangement uses TRBV7-9 and TRBJ1-1; D ambiguous. The CDR3 sequence is 14 residues long. CDR1 and CDR2 from the germline V gene are SEHNR and FQNEAQ (reference sequence). V lost 4 bases and J lost 4, with 13 bases in between. CDR3 DNA sequence: TGTGCCAGCAGCTCCCGAGCGAGTGGCACTGAAGCTTTCTTT. This gives the protein CASSSRASGTEAFF.

V and J are TRBV15 and TRBJ1-4, with D uncertain. Germline loops: CDR1 LNHNV, CDR2 YYDKDF (reference sequence). The CDR3 has 21 residues. V shed 0 bases and J shed 5 bases, with 28 bases lying between them. DNA of the CDR3: TGTGCCACCAGCAGAGATTCCCCCCGGGCGCCCGTGGATGGTATAAATGAAAAACTGTTTTTT. It yields the protein CATSRDSPRAPVDGINEKLFF.

The chain recombines TRBV9 with TRBJ2-2; 13 bases line up with TRBD2. This CDR3 spans 20 amino acids. Trimming cost V 4 bases and J 4 bases; bases outside gene matches: 16. Per germline, CDR1 SGDLS and CDR2 YYNGEE. For the CDR3, the DNA is TGTGCCAGCAGCCCACGAACGACTAGCGGGGGGTCTCTGGGCACCGGGGAGCTGTTTTTT. This sequence encodes CASSPRTTSGGSLGTGELFF.

The chain combines TRBV14 with TRBJ1-4; D unclear. V was clipped by 4 bases and J by 5 bases, with 14 bases between them. This CDR3 comprises 15 residues. Germline CDR1 reads SGHDN; CDR2 reads FVKESK. CDR3 sequence reads: CASSPFSSSNEKLFF. For the CDR3, the DNA is TGTGCCAGCAGCCCCTTCTCCAGTTCGAATGAAAAACTGTTTTTT.

V is TRBV7-6 and J is TRBJ1-2; D is ambiguous. The germline V gene encodes CDR1 SGHVS and CDR2 FNYEAQ. Trimming cost V 1 base and J 6 bases, with 9 bases left between them. The CDR3 totals 13 residues. The chain's CDR3 is CASSLGEAHGYTF. The CDR3 DNA reads TGTGCCAGCAGCTTAGGTGAAGCCCATGGCTACACCTTC.

The chain is built from TRBV11-3 and TRBJ2-7; 10 bases are a match to TRBD1. The CDR3 has 16 residues. Germline V lookup: CDR1 SGHNT, CDR2 YENEEA. V was clipped by 5 bases and J by 4 bases; unmatched bases: 11. The CDR3 DNA is TGTGCCAGCAGCCCCGTCGGACAGGGGGGACTTTACGAGCAGTACTTC. Protein sequence: CASSPVGQGGLYEQYF.

This rearrangement joins TRBV7-3 to TRBJ2-1; D gene ambiguous. The CDR3 has 13 amino acids. V lost 1 base to trimming and J lost 10 bases, with 11 bases between them. Germline CDR1 and CDR2: SGHTA and FQGTGA. CDR3 DNA sequence: TGTGCCAGCAGCTTAATTCTAGGCGACGAGCAGTTCTTC. Amino acids: CASSLILGDEQFF.

CDR3 region: CASTSTGGGDTQYF. The CDR3 coding sequence is TGTGCCAGCACCTCGACAGGGGGCGGTGATACGCAGTATTTT. The genes are TRBV2 and TRBJ2-3; 10 bases line up with TRBD1. V shed 7 bases, J shed 6 bases, and the junction held 7 bases outside the gene matches. CDR1 and CDR2 from the germline V gene are SNHLY and FYNNEI. The CDR3 is 14 residues long.

The CDR3 loop reads CASSSGTGSMNTEAFF. The DNA of the CDR3 is TGTGCCAGCAGCTCCGGGACAGGGTCGATGAACACTGAAGCTTTCTTT. V gene TRBV7-9 combines with J gene TRBJ1-1, with TRBD1 matching over 9 bases. V lost 4 bases and J lost 0; bases outside the gene matches: 6. The CDR3 consists of 16 residues. Germline V CDR1 and CDR2: SEHNR, FQNEAQ (reference sequence). The full variable domain, in which reference TRBV7-9 and TRBJ1-1 provide the parts outside the CDR3, is DTGVSQNPRHKITKRGQNVTFRCDPISEHNRLYWYRQTLGQGPEFLTYFQNEAQLEKSRLLSDRFSAERPKGSFSTLEIQRTEQGDSAMYLCASSSGTGSMNTEAFFGQGTRLTVV.

The genes are TRBV7-9 and TRBJ2-3, with D maybe TRBD1 (5 bases). Trimming took 5 bases from V and 0 from J, leaving 12 bases between them. This CDR3 has 15 residues. Germline-derived CDR1 and CDR2 are SEHNR and FQNEAQ (reference sequence). DNA for the CDR3: TGTGCCAGCAGCGGACACTTGTCTAGCACAGATACGCAGTATTTT. Translating gives CASSGHLSSTDTQYF.

The V call is TRBV19, the J call TRBJ2-3, with 10 bases aligning to TRBD2. The CDR3 spans 16 residues. The junction had 13 bases not matched to a gene; V was cut back by 5 bases and J by 8 bases. Germline V gene data show CDR1 as LNHDA and CDR2 as SQIVND (reference sequence). The CDR3 bases are TGTGCCAGTAGTTCTACTAGCGGGGACGTTATTGGTACGCAGTATTTT. Amino acids: CASSSTSGDVIGTQYF.

In its sample, this clone was seen once. The chain is built from TRBV19 and TRBJ1-2; D perhaps matches TRBD1 (5 bases). The germline V gene has CDR1 LNHDA and CDR2 SQIVND (reference sequence). Trimming left V 3 bases short and J 3 bases short, with 8 bases between. There are 13 residues in the CDR3. The CDR3 loop is CASSIQGDYGYTF. The CDR3 coding sequence is TGTGCCAGTAGTATCCAGGGTGACTATGGCTACACCTTC.

The chain couples TRBV9 to TRBJ2-3, with 8 positions matching TRBD2. CDR3 length: 16 residues. With 3 bases clipped from V and 1 base from J, the junction kept 7 bases outside the gene matches. CDR1 is SGDLS, CDR2 YYNGEE, per germline. The CDR3 DNA sequence: TGTGCCAGCAGCGGTTTAGGGCGGGGGGGCACAGATACGCAGTATTTT. Translation: CASSGLGRGGTDTQYF.

The chain couples TRBV29-1 to TRBJ1-1; 10 bases line up with TRBD1. Germline values: CDR1 SQVTM, CDR2 ANQGSEA. The CDR3 contains 14 residues. The ends lost 5 bases at V and 6 bases at J; junction bases unmatched: 9. Here the CDR3 reads CSVNSGTGVSEAFF. In DNA, the CDR3 is TGCAGCGTTAACTCCGGGACAGGGGTTTCTGAAGCTTTCTTT. Drawing the rest from reference TRBV29-1 and TRBJ1-1, the complete variable domain is SAVISQKPSRDICQRGTSLTIQCQVDSQVTMMFWYRQQPGQSLTLIATANQGSEATYESGFVIDKFPISRPNLTFSTLTVSNMSPEDSSIYLCSVNSGTGVSEAFFGQGTRLTVV.